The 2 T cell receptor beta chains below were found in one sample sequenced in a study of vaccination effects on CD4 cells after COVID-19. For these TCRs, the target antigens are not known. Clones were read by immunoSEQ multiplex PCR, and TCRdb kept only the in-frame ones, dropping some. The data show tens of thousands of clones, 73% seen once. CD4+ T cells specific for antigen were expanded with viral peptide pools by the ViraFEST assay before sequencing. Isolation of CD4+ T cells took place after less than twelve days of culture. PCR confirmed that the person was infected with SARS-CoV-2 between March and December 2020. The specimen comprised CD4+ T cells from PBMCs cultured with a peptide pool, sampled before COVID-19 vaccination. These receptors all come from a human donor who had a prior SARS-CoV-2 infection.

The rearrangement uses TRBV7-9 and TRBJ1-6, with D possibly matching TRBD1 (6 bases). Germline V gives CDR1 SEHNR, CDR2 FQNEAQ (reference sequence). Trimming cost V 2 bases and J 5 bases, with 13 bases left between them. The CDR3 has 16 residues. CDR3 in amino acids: CASSLFRGVHNSPLHF. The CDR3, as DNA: TGTGCCAGCAGCTTATTCAGGGGAGTCCATAATTCACCCCTCCACTTT.

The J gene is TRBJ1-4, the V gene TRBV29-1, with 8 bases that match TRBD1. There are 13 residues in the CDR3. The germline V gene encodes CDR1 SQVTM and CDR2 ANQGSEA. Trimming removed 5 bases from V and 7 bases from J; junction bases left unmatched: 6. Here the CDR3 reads CSVCWTGSEKLFF. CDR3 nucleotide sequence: TGCAGCGTTTGTTGGACAGGGAGTGAAAAACTGTTTTTT.